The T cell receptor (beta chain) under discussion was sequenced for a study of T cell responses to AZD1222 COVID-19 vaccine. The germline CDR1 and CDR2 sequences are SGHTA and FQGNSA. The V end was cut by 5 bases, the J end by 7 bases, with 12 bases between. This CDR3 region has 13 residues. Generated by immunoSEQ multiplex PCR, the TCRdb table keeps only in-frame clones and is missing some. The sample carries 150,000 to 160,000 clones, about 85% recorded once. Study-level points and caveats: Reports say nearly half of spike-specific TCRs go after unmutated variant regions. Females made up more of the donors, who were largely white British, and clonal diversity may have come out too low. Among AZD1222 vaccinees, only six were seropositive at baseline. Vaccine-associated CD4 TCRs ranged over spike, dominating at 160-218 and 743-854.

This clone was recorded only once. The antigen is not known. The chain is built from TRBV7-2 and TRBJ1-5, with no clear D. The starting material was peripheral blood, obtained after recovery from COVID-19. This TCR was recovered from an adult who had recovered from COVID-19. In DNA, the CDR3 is TGTGCCAGCAGCCTAGGGTATGGGCAGCCCCAGCATTTT. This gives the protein CASSLGYGQPQHF.